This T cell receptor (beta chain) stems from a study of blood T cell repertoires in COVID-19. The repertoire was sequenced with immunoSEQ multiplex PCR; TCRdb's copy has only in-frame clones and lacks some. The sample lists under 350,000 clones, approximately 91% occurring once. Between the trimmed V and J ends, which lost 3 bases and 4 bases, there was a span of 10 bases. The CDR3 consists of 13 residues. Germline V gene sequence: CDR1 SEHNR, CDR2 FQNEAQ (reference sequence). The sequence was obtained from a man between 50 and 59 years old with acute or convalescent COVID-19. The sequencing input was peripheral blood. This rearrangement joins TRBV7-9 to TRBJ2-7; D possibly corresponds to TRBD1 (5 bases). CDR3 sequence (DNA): TGTGCCAGCAGCTTTGCAGGGAATTACGAGCAGTACTTC. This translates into CASSFAGNYEQYF.